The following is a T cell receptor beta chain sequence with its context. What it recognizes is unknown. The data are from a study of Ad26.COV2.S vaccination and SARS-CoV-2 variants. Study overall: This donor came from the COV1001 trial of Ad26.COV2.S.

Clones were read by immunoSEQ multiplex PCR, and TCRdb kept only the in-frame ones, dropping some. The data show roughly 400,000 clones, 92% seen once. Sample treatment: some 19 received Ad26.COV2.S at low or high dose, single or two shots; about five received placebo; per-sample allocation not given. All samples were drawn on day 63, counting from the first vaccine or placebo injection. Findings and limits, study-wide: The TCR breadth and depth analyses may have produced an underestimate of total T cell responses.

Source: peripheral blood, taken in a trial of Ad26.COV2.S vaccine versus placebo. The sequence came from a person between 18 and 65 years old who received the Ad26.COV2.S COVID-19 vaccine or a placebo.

CDR3 protein: CAISESAGVAEQYF. In nucleotides, the CDR3 is TGTGCCATCAGTGAGTCGGCAGGGGTCGCCGAGCAGTACTTC. The V call is TRBV10-3, the J call TRBJ2-7; weak D call: TRBD1 (6 bases). This CDR3 region has 14 residues. Germline V gene data show CDR1 as ENHRY and CDR2 as SYGVKD. Between the trimmed V and J ends, which lost 0 bases and 6 bases, there was a span of 12 bases.